These 9 T cell receptor beta chains were sequenced from one sample in a study of cytomegalovirus exposure and HLA in healthy donors. It was with 60 Vbeta and 13 Jbeta primers that the PCR ran. TCRdb keeps only in-frame clones here, not all; method: immunoSEQ multiplex PCR. In the table there are approximately 220,000 clones, roughly 79% of which are singletons. Sequenced: PBMCs. These TCRs come from a male donor in good health and CMV-seronegative.

This chain uses TRBV5-4 with TRBJ2-7; possibly TRBD1 for D (5 bases). Germline lookup yields CDR1 SGHNT and CDR2 YYREEE (reference sequence). V shed 0 bases and J shed 5 bases, with 18 bases lying between them. This CDR3 spans 16 amino acids. The CDR3 reads CASSLAGPGYGDEQYF. In DNA form, the CDR3 reads TGTGCCAGCAGCTTGGCCGGGCCAGGGTATGGAGACGAGCAGTACTTC.

The chain couples TRBV6-5 to TRBJ1-4; the D gene is possibly TRBD1 (5 bases). Germline values: CDR1 MNHEY, CDR2 SVGAGI. The CDR3 is 13 residues long. V gave up 2 bases and J gave up 7 bases, with 8 bases separating them. CDR3 region: CASSYRGFEKLFF. CDR3 bases: TGTGCCAGCAGTTACAGGGGTTTTGAAAAACTGTTTTTT.

The J gene is TRBJ1-1, the V gene TRBV2; D uncertain. Trimming pared 7 bases from V and 8 bases from J, leaving 5 bases between. The CDR3 spans 9 residues. Germline CDR1 reads SNHLY; CDR2 reads FYNNEI. The CDR3 bases are TGTGCCAGCACAGGCGAAGCTTTCTTT. Residues: CASTGEAFF.

J is TRBJ2-5 and V is TRBV29-1; D not resolved. The V gene's germline CDR1 is SQVTM and CDR2 ANQGSEA. The CDR3 extends over 12 amino acids. V was clipped by 4 bases and J by 5 bases, with 11 bases between them. The CDR3 region is CSVGLFRETQYF. The CDR3 bases are TGCAGCGTTGGGTTGTTTCGGGAGACCCAGTACTTC.

The CDR3: CASSQLNTGELFF. The CDR3 coding sequence is TGCGCCAGCAGTCAGTTGAACACCGGGGAGCTGTTTTTT. This chain links TRBV4-1 with TRBJ2-2; D gene uncertain. Germline assignment: CDR1 MGHRA and CDR2 YSYEKL. The CDR3 is 13 amino acids. V was pared by 6 bases and J by 1 base, with 6 bases between.

This clone has just one count. The gene calls are TRBV2 and TRBJ2-7, with a tentative D call TRBD2 (5 bases). The V end lost 4 bases, the J end lost 6 bases, and 16 bases lay between the germline ends. Germline V gene sequence: CDR1 SNHLY, CDR2 FYNNEI. The CDR3 is 14 amino acids. CDR3 protein: CASSGSGLPSEQYF. CDR3 in DNA: TGTGCCAGCAGTGGATCAGGACTTCCCTCCGAGCAGTACTTC.

The chain couples TRBV28 to TRBJ2-1; TRBD1 matches 7 bases. V shed 6 bases and J 12 bases; nucleotides not matched to a gene: 17. This CDR3 is built from 15 residues. Germline V gene lookup returns CDR1 MDHEN and CDR2 SYDVKM. CDR3 region: CASSLGRAGGPGQFF. The DNA of the CDR3 is TGTGCCAGCAGCTTAGGTCGGGCAGGGGGACCCGGGCAGTTCTTC.

The J gene is TRBJ2-6, the V gene TRBV7-8; 7 bases match TRBD1. Trimming took 3 bases from V and 0 from J; bases not matched to a gene: 5. The CDR3 length is 17 residues. Germline V gene data show CDR1 as SGHVS and CDR2 as FQNEAQ. The CDR3 spells CASSLMQGVSGANVLTF. The CDR3 nucleotides read TGTGCCAGCAGCTTGATGCAGGGGGTCTCTGGGGCCAACGTCCTGACTTTC.

The rearrangement uses TRBV11-2 and TRBJ2-3, with TRBD2 matching over 8 bases. This CDR3 spans 16 amino acids. Trimming at V came to 1 base and at J to 4 bases, leaving 7 bases not matched to a gene. Germline values: CDR1 SGHAT, CDR2 FQNNGV. CDR3 residues: CASSLVGREVPDTQYF. The CDR3 DNA sequence: TGTGCCAGCAGCTTAGTCGGGCGGGAGGTCCCAGATACGCAGTATTTT.